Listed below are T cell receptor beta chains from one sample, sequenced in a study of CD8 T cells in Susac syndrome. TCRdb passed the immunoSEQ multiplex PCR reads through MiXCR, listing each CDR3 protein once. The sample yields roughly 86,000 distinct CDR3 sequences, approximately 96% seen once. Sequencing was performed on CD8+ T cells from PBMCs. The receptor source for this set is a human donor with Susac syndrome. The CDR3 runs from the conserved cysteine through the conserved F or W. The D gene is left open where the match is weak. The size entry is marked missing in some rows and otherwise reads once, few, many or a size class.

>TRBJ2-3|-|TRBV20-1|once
TGCAGTGCTAGAGATCCCACAGATACGCAGTATTTT
CSARDPTDTQYF
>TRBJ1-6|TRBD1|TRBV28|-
TGTGCCAGCAGTTACGCTTACTCAGGGGGCGGGTCACCCCTCCACTTT
CASSYAYSGGGSPLHF
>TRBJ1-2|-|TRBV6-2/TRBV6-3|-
TGTGCCAGCAGTCCTACTTCGGGGGCCCATAACTATGGCTACACCTTC
CASSPTSGAHNYGYTF
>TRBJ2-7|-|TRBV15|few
TGTGCCACCAGCAGGGACCTCTCCTACGAGCAGTACTTC
CATSRDLSYEQYF
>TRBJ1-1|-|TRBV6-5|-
TGTGCCAGCAGGGCACCGGGAACTGAAGCTTTCTTT
CASRAPGTEAFF
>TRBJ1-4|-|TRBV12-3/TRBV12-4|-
TGTGCCAGCAGTTGGGGGGATGAAAAACTGTTTTTT
CASSWGDEKLFF
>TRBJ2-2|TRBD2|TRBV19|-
TGTGCCAGTAGTATTGCTAGCGGGGGCCAGAACACCGGGGAGCTGTTTTTT
CASSIASGGQNTGELFF
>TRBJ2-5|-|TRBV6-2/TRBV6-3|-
TGTGCCAGCAGATACGGTCGCGAGACCCAGTACTTC
CASRYGRETQYF
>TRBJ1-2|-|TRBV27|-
TGTGCCAGCGGCCGACAGGCCCTTTATGGCTACACCTTC
CASGRQALYGYTF
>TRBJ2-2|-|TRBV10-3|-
TGTGCCATCAGTGGGGACCAAGGGGCGAACACCGGGGAGCTGTTTTTT
CAISGDQGANTGELFF
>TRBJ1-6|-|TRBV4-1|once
TGCGCCAGCAGCCAAGGTGCCGATTCACCCCTCCACTTT
CASSQGADSPLHF
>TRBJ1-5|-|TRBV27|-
TGTGCCAGCAGTTTTAAGAGCAATCAGCCCCAGCATTTT
CASSFKSNQPQHF
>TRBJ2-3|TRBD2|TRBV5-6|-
TGTGCCAGCAGCTTGACTAGCGGGGGGATCACAGATACGCAGTATTTT
CASSLTSGGITDTQYF
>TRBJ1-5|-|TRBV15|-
TGTGCCACCAGCAGTGACAGGTACAATCAGCCCCAGCATTTT
CATSSDRYNQPQHF
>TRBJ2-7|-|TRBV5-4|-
TGTGCCAGCAGCTTGTACAGGGGGGGACACGAGCAGTACTTC
CASSLYRGGHEQYF
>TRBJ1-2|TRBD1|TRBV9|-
TGTGCCAGCAGCGTAGGAGGGGGCAGACAGGGAGGCTACACCTTC
CASSVGGGRQGGYTF
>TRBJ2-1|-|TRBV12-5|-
TGTGCTAGTGGGGGGGGACCTAACGACTACAATGAGCAGTTCTTC
CASGGGPNDYNEQFF
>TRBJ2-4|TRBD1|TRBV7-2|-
TGTGCCAGCAACCAAGCCCCGGGACAGGGAAACATTCAGTACTTC
CASNQAPGQGNIQYF
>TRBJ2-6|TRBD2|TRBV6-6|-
TGTGCCAGCAGCGACGGGGGGACCGGGGCCAACGTCCTGACTTTC
CASSDGGTGANVLTF
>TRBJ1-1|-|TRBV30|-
TGTGCCTGGAGTATCCCCACTGGGACTGAAGCTTTCTTT
CAWSIPTGTEAFF
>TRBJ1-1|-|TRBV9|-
TGTGCCAGCAGCGTAGCCCCGGTGAGGGAGGTATCTGAAGCTTTCTTT
CASSVAPVREVSEAFF
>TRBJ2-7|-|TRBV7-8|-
TGTGCCAGCATGCAGAGAGGGAATTACGAGCAGTACTTC
CASMQRGNYEQYF
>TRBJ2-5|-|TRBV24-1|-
TGTGCCACCAGTGAACACCCGGCTGGATCCCCAGAGACCCAGTACTTC
CATSEHPAGSPETQYF
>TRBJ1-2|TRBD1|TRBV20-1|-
TGCAGTGCTCTGACAGGGAGGAACTATGGCTACACCTTC
CSALTGRNYGYTF